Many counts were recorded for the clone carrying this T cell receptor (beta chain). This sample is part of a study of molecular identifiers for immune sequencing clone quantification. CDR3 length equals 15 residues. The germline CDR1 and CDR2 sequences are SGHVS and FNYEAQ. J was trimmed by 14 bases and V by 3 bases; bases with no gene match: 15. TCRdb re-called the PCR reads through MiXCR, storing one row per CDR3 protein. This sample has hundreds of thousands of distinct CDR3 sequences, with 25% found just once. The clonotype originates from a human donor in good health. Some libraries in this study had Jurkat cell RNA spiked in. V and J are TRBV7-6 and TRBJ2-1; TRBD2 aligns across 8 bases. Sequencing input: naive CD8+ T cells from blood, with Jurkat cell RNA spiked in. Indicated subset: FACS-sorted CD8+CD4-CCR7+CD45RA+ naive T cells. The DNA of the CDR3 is TGTGCCAGCAGCTTTGGACTAGCCGCCGTCGAGGGGAAGTTCTTC. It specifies CASSFGLAAVEGKFF. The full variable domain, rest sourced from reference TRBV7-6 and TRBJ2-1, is GAGVSQSPRYKVTKRGQDVALRCDPISGHVSLYWYRQALGQGPEFLTYFNYEAQQDKSGLPNDRFSAERPEGSISTLTIQRTEQRDSAMYRCASSFGLAAVEGKFFGPGTRLTVL.